The entry below describes one T cell receptor beta chain. TCRdb used MiXCR to reprocess the RT-PCR reads, holding one entry per CDR3 protein. The data contain 710,000 or so distinct CDR3 sequences, less than 20% of them singletons. The data derive from a study of response to subunit inactivated influenza vaccine. V was clipped by 2 bases and J by 8 bases; unmatched bases: 10. Germline V gene sequence: CDR1 DFQATT, CDR2 SNEGSKA (reference sequence). This CDR3 is built from 16 residues. The sample consisted of PBMCs from blood, taken roughly 13 days after vaccination. The V call is TRBV20-1, the J call TRBJ1-6; 9 positions agree with TRBD1. The TCR was taken from a man aged 50-60 years who received an inactivated influenza vaccine. The CDR3 DNA reads as TGCAGTGCTAGAAGCAGGGACAGGGCGCACTATTCACCCCTCCACTTT. This translates into CSARSRDRAHYSPLHF.